These T cell receptor beta chains were read from a single sample in a study of STAT5B mutations in CD4+ large granular lymphocyte leukemia. The data were produced by immunoSEQ multiplex PCR, yet TCRdb's version contains in-frame clones alone and is incomplete. The table includes approximately 4,000 clones, about 77% detected once. The sequenced material came from PBMCs. The source of these receptors is a man aged 60 to 69 with CD4+ T-cell large granular lymphocyte leukemia. Both conserved end residues are part of each CDR3. The order of the fields is CDR3 length, J gene, D gene, V gene, clone size, CDR3 DNA, CDR3 protein. A D gene is named only where the DNA matches it firmly. A row's size may be missing; if present it is once, few, many or a size class.

CDR3 length: 13
J gene: TRBJ2-7
D gene: -
V gene: TRBV11-2
clone size: -
CDR3 DNA: TGTGCCAGCAGCTCCCAGGGGGGGTACGAGCAGTACTTC
CDR3 protein: CASSSQGGYEQYF

CDR3 length: 12
J gene: TRBJ1-4
D gene: -
V gene: TRBV5-1
clone size: -
CDR3 DNA: TGCGCCAGCAGCTTCGGTAATGAAAAACTGTTTTTT
CDR3 protein: CASSFGNEKLFF

CDR3 length: 14
J gene: TRBJ2-7
D gene: TRBD1
V gene: TRBV27
clone size: -
CDR3 DNA: TGTGCCACATCTACGGGACAGGGACTGCTCGAGCAGTACTTC
CDR3 protein: CATSTGQGLLEQYF

CDR3 length: 16
J gene: TRBJ1-1
D gene: -
V gene: TRBV11-2
clone size: -
CDR3 DNA: TGTGCCAGCAGCTTTGGGAAACAGGGTGCGAACACTGAAGCTTTCTTT
CDR3 protein: CASSFGKQGANTEAFF

CDR3 length: 13
J gene: TRBJ2-1
D gene: -
V gene: TRBV11-2
clone size: -
CDR3 DNA: TGTGCCAGCAGCTTAGGACCGCCCAATGAGCAGTTCTTC
CDR3 protein: CASSLGPPNEQFF

CDR3 length: 15
J gene: TRBJ1-2
D gene: TRBD1
V gene: TRBV18
clone size: -
CDR3 DNA: TGTGCCAGCTCACTTTCCGGACAGGGGGGCTATGGCTACACCTTC
CDR3 protein: CASSLSGQGGYGYTF

CDR3 length: 18
J gene: TRBJ2-5
D gene: TRBD1
V gene: TRBV14
clone size: few
CDR3 DNA: TGTGCCAGCAGCCAAAGATTTTTCCCAAGACAGGGACAAGAGACCCAGTACTTC
CDR3 protein: CASSQRFFPRQGQETQYF

CDR3 length: 18
J gene: TRBJ1-2
D gene: -
V gene: TRBV7-6
clone size: -
CDR3 DNA: TGTGCCAGCAGCTTAGCGTCGTCGCAGGGCAACCCAAATTTTGGCTACACCTTC
CDR3 protein: CASSLASSQGNPNFGYTF

CDR3 length: 20
J gene: TRBJ2-7
D gene: TRBD2
V gene: TRBV4-3
clone size: -
CDR3 DNA: TGCGCCAGCAGCCAAGATCGTTGGGCTAGCGGGGGGCTCCGGCCCTACGAGCAGTACTTC
CDR3 protein: CASSQDRWASGGLRPYEQYF

CDR3 length: 14
J gene: TRBJ2-7
D gene: TRBD1
V gene: TRBV19
clone size: -
CDR3 DNA: TGTGCCACCCAGGACAGGTCAAGCTCCTACGAGCAGTACTTC
CDR3 protein: CATQDRSSSYEQYF

CDR3 length: 14
J gene: TRBJ1-1
D gene: TRBD1
V gene: TRBV6-5
clone size: -
CDR3 DNA: TGTGCCAGCAGTTACTCGGGACAGGCGGGGGAAGCTTTCTTT
CDR3 protein: CASSYSGQAGEAFF

CDR3 length: 16
J gene: TRBJ2-1
D gene: -
V gene: TRBV15
clone size: -
CDR3 DNA: TGTGCCACCAGCCCGATCGGAGGGCCATCCTACAATGAGCAGTTCTTC
CDR3 protein: CATSPIGGPSYNEQFF

CDR3 length: 13
J gene: TRBJ1-2
D gene: TRBD1
V gene: TRBV18
clone size: medium-sized
CDR3 DNA: TGTGCCAGCTCACCACCAACAGGGGATGGCTACACCTTC
CDR3 protein: CASSPPTGDGYTF

CDR3 length: 13
J gene: TRBJ2-1
D gene: -
V gene: TRBV10-1
clone size: -
CDR3 DNA: TGCGCCAGCAGTCTCACTAGCAACAATGAGCAGTTCTTC
CDR3 protein: CASSLTSNNEQFF

CDR3 length: 16
J gene: TRBJ1-1
D gene: TRBD1
V gene: TRBV6-5
clone size: -
CDR3 DNA: TGTGCCAGCAGTTACTGGACGGGACAGTCTTGGACTGAAGCTTTCTTT
CDR3 protein: CASSYWTGQSWTEAFF

CDR3 length: 17
J gene: TRBJ2-1
D gene: -
V gene: TRBV11-2
clone size: -
CDR3 DNA: TGTGCCAGCAGCTTAGAAGGCTGGGTAGGCCCAAACAATGAGCAGTTCTTC
CDR3 protein: CASSLEGWVGPNNEQFF

CDR3 length: 15
J gene: TRBJ2-3
D gene: -
V gene: TRBV12-5
clone size: large
CDR3 DNA: TGTGCTAGTGCCATTGGGGGCCCCCCCACAGATACGCAGTATTTT
CDR3 protein: CASAIGGPPTDTQYF

CDR3 length: 15
J gene: TRBJ1-4
D gene: TRBD1
V gene: TRBV10-2
clone size: once
CDR3 DNA: TGCGCCAGCAGCGGAGAACAGGGGGCCCGGTCGGAACTGTTTTTT
CDR3 protein: CASSGEQGARSELFF

CDR3 length: 13
J gene: TRBJ2-7
D gene: -
V gene: TRBV27
clone size: once
CDR3 DNA: TGTGCCAGCAGTTTAGGCAGAGCTGGGGAGCAGTACTTC
CDR3 protein: CASSLGRAGEQYF

CDR3 length: 14
J gene: TRBJ1-1
D gene: -
V gene: TRBV27
clone size: -
CDR3 DNA: TGTGCCAGCAGTTTAGGGCAGGTGAACACTGAAGCTTTCTTT
CDR3 protein: CASSLGQVNTEAFF

CDR3 length: 14
J gene: TRBJ1-2
D gene: -
V gene: TRBV6-5
clone size: -
CDR3 DNA: TGTGCCAGCAGTTCTATAGGGATAAACTATGGCTACACCTTC
CDR3 protein: CASSSIGINYGYTF

CDR3 length: 13
J gene: TRBJ2-1
D gene: -
V gene: TRBV7-6
clone size: -
CDR3 DNA: TGTGCCAGCAGCCCTATCTTGACCGGTGAGCAGTTCTTC
CDR3 protein: CASSPILTGEQFF

CDR3 length: 12
J gene: TRBJ2-7
D gene: -
V gene: TRBV6-5
clone size: once
CDR3 DNA: TGTGCCAGCACCTCTACAGGTTACGAGCAGTACTTC
CDR3 protein: CASTSTGYEQYF

CDR3 length: 13
J gene: TRBJ1-1
D gene: TRBD1
V gene: TRBV19
clone size: once
CDR3 DNA: TGTGCCAGTAGTGCGGGGGACAGGGATGAAGCTTTCTTT
CDR3 protein: CASSAGDRDEAFF

CDR3 length: 15
J gene: TRBJ2-5
D gene: -
V gene: TRBV4-1
clone size: -
CDR3 DNA: TGCGCCAGCAGCCAAGAACTCCGGAGCCAAGAGACCCAGTACTTC
CDR3 protein: CASSQELRSQETQYF

CDR3 length: 14
J gene: TRBJ1-5
D gene: TRBD1
V gene: TRBV27
clone size: once
CDR3 DNA: TGTGCCAGCAGTCCCAGGGACAGCCTACAGCCCCAGCATTTT
CDR3 protein: CASSPRDSLQPQHF

CDR3 length: 17
J gene: TRBJ2-5
D gene: -
V gene: TRBV10-3
clone size: -
CDR3 DNA: TGTGCCATCAGTGAGCCGGACACCGAGCCCTCCGGGGAGACCCAGTACTTC
CDR3 protein: CAISEPDTEPSGETQYF

CDR3 length: 16
J gene: TRBJ2-5
D gene: -
V gene: TRBV25-1
clone size: -
CDR3 DNA: TGTGCCAGCAGTGAATCGCCTATGGACCCCCAAGAGACCCAGTACTTC
CDR3 protein: CASSESPMDPQETQYF

CDR3 length: 11
J gene: TRBJ2-3
D gene: -
V gene: TRBV5-1
clone size: -
CDR3 DNA: TGCGCCAGCAGCCCCCACTATACGCAGTATTTT
CDR3 protein: CASSPHYTQYF

CDR3 length: 15
J gene: TRBJ1-1
D gene: TRBD1
V gene: TRBV7-3
clone size: -
CDR3 DNA: TGTGCCAGCAGCTCCCGGACAGGGGGATACACTGAAGCTTTCTTT
CDR3 protein: CASSSRTGGYTEAFF

CDR3 length: 14
J gene: TRBJ1-5
D gene: -
V gene: TRBV4-3
clone size: -
CDR3 DNA: TGCGCCAGCAGCCAAGACAGGGCCAATCAGCCCCAGCATTTT
CDR3 protein: CASSQDRANQPQHF

CDR3 length: 14
J gene: TRBJ1-2
D gene: -
V gene: TRBV29-1
clone size: -
CDR3 DNA: TGCAGCGTTGTAATAGTAGGATCCCTCGGGGGCTACACCTTC
CDR3 protein: CSVVIVGSLGGYTF

CDR3 length: 13
J gene: TRBJ1-1
D gene: -
V gene: TRBV18
clone size: medium-sized
CDR3 DNA: TGTGCCAGCTCACCCTCAGAGTTCACTGAAGCTTTCTTT
CDR3 protein: CASSPSEFTEAFF

CDR3 length: 12
J gene: TRBJ1-6
D gene: -
V gene: TRBV7-9
clone size: few
CDR3 DNA: TGTGCCAGCAGCTTACTAGCTTCACCCCTCCACTTT
CDR3 protein: CASSLLASPLHF

CDR3 length: 14
J gene: TRBJ1-2
D gene: TRBD1
V gene: TRBV14
clone size: -
CDR3 DNA: TGTGCCAGCAGTGGTGACAGGGTGAACTATGGCTACACCTTC
CDR3 protein: CASSGDRVNYGYTF

CDR3 length: 13
J gene: TRBJ2-7
D gene: TRBD2
V gene: TRBV6-5
clone size: -
CDR3 DNA: TGTGCCAGCACCAGGGACTATCCCTACGAGCAGTACTTC
CDR3 protein: CASTRDYPYEQYF

CDR3 length: 16
J gene: TRBJ1-1
D gene: TRBD1
V gene: TRBV6-6
clone size: -
CDR3 DNA: TGTGCCAGCAGTCCAGGGACAGGGGTTGACAACACTGAAGCTTTCTTT
CDR3 protein: CASSPGTGVDNTEAFF

CDR3 length: 12
J gene: TRBJ2-7
D gene: -
V gene: TRBV7-8
clone size: -
CDR3 DNA: TGTGCCAGCAGCTTAGAATGGTACGAGCAGTACTTC
CDR3 protein: CASSLEWYEQYF

CDR3 length: 12
J gene: TRBJ2-2
D gene: -
V gene: TRBV18
clone size: -
CDR3 DNA: TGTGCCAGCCCTGGGGACACCGGGGAGCTGTTTTTT
CDR3 protein: CASPGDTGELFF

CDR3 length: 15
J gene: TRBJ1-5
D gene: -
V gene: TRBV30
clone size: -
CDR3 DNA: TGTGCCTGGAGTGCCCGGGACAAGATCCATCAGCCCCAGCATTTT
CDR3 protein: CAWSARDKIHQPQHF

CDR3 length: 12
J gene: TRBJ2-3
D gene: -
V gene: TRBV5-1
clone size: once
CDR3 DNA: TGCGCCAGCAGCTCCACATTAGATACGCAGTATTTT
CDR3 protein: CASSSTLDTQYF

CDR3 length: 17
J gene: TRBJ2-5
D gene: TRBD2
V gene: TRBV27
clone size: -
CDR3 DNA: TGTGCCAGCAGTTTATCTAGCGGGGGGGCCCTGGAAGAGACCCAGTACTTC
CDR3 protein: CASSLSSGGALEETQYF

CDR3 length: 15
J gene: TRBJ2-7
D gene: TRBD2
V gene: TRBV2
clone size: -
CDR3 DNA: TGTGCCAGCAGTGAACGGCCTAGCGGAGCCTACGAGCAGTACTTC
CDR3 protein: CASSERPSGAYEQYF

CDR3 length: 11
J gene: TRBJ2-7
D gene: -
V gene: TRBV7-9
clone size: -
CDR3 DNA: TGTGCCAGCAGCTTAATGGGCGAGCAGTACTTC
CDR3 protein: CASSLMGEQYF

CDR3 length: 14
J gene: TRBJ2-1
D gene: -
V gene: TRBV18
clone size: -
CDR3 DNA: TGTGCCAGCTCACCACCCGGAAGTTTCAATGAGCAGTTCTTC
CDR3 protein: CASSPPGSFNEQFF

CDR3 length: 12
J gene: TRBJ1-2
D gene: -
V gene: TRBV2
clone size: few
CDR3 DNA: TGTGCCATTTTAGAGCCTAACTATGGCTACACCTTC
CDR3 protein: CAILEPNYGYTF

CDR3 length: 14
J gene: TRBJ2-2
D gene: -
V gene: TRBV11-2
clone size: -
CDR3 DNA: TGTGCCAGCACCCAAGGGGGGGCGGCCGGGGAGCTGTTTTTT
CDR3 protein: CASTQGGAAGELFF

CDR3 length: 16
J gene: TRBJ2-1
D gene: -
V gene: TRBV10-3
clone size: -
CDR3 DNA: TGTGCCATCAGTGAGTCCGAGGGCCACTCCTACAATGAGCAGTTCTTC
CDR3 protein: CAISESEGHSYNEQFF

CDR3 length: 13
J gene: TRBJ2-2
D gene: -
V gene: TRBV6-1
clone size: once
CDR3 DNA: TGTGCCAGCGTCGGGACTAACACCGGGGAGCTGTTTTTT
CDR3 protein: CASVGTNTGELFF

CDR3 length: 15
J gene: TRBJ2-2
D gene: -
V gene: TRBV5-6
clone size: -
CDR3 DNA: TGTGCCAGCAGCTTCTTGGGACCTCTAGGCGGGGAGCTGTTTTTT
CDR3 protein: CASSFLGPLGGELFF

CDR3 length: 19
J gene: TRBJ2-4
D gene: -
V gene: TRBV5-6
clone size: -
CDR3 DNA: TGTGCCAGCAGCTTGGGGGGTCTACTGGGAAGCGGGTTTAAAAACATTCAGTACTTC
CDR3 protein: CASSLGGLLGSGFKNIQYF

CDR3 length: 12
J gene: TRBJ1-4
D gene: -
V gene: TRBV15
clone size: -
CDR3 DNA: TGTGCCACCAGCAGAGGAGAGGGAAAACTGTTTTTT
CDR3 protein: CATSRGEGKLFF